This TCR beta chain stems from a study of T cell responses to AZD1222 COVID-19 vaccine. Findings of the study overall: Along spike, vaccine-associated CD4 TCRs were found throughout, with dominance at 160-218 and 743-854. It was only after the peak T cell response that any repertoires were sampled. Clonal diversity may have been underestimated, and the donors were mostly white British, with more females than males.

This CDR3 region has 14 residues. CDR1 MNHEY and CDR2 SVGAGI come from the germline V gene. The V gene lost 3 bases and the J gene lost 4 bases, with 10 bases spanning the gap. Generated by immunoSEQ multiplex PCR, the TCRdb table keeps only in-frame clones and is missing some. The sample records some 110,000 clones, less than 90% being singletons. For this clone: The antigen is unknown.

The genes are TRBV6-5 and TRBJ1-5, with D tentatively TRBD1 (5 bases). The source of this sequence is an adult in good health. The sequencing here drew on peripheral blood, taken on day 0 of AZD1222 vaccination. Written as DNA, the CDR3 is TGTGCCAGCAGTTATAACCAGGGAAATCAGCCCCAGCATTTT. Its translation: CASSYNQGNQPQHF.